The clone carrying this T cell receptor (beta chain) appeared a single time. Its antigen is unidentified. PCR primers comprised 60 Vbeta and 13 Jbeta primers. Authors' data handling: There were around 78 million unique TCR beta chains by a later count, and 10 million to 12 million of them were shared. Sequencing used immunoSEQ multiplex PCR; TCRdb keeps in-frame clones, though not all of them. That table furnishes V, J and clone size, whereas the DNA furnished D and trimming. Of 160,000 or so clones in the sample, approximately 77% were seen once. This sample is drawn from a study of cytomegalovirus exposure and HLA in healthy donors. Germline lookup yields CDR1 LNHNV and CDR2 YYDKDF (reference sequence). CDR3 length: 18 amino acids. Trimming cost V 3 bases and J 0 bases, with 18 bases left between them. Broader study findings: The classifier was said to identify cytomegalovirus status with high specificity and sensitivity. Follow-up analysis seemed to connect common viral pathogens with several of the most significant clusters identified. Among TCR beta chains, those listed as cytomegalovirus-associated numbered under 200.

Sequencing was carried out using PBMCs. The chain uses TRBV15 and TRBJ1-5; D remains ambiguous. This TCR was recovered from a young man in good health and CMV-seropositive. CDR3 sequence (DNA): TGTGCCACCAGCAGGGGCACCCGGCAGGCTTATAGCAATCAGCCCCAGCATTTT. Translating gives CATSRGTRQAYSNQPQHF.